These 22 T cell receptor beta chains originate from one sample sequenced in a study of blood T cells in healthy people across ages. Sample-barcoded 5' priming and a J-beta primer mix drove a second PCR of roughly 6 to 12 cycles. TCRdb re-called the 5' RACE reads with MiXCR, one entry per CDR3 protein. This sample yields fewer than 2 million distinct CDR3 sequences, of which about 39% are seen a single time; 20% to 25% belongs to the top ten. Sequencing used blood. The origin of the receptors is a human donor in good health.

CDR3 DNA: TGTGCCAGCAGTGAAACCGGCAATGAGCAGTTCTTC. It translates to CASSETGNEQFF. The chain carries TRBV25-1 and TRBJ2-1; D gene ambiguous. Trimming took 2 bases from V and 6 from J, leaving 5 bases between them. Germline CDR1 reads MGHDK; CDR2 reads SYGVNS. CDR3 length: 12 amino acids.

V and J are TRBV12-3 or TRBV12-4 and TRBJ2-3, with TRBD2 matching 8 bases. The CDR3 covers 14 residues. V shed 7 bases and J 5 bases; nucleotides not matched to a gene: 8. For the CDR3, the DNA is TGTGCCAGCACCCTCGGGGGGGGCGGAGATACGCAGTATTTT. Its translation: CASTLGGGGDTQYF.

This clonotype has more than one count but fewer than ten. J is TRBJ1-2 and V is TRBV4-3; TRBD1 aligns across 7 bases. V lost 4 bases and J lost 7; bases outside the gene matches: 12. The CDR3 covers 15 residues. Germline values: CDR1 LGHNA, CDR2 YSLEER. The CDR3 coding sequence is TGCGCCAGCAGCCCCCTCCCAGACAGGGTGGGTGGCTACACCTTC. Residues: CASSPLPDRVGGYTF.

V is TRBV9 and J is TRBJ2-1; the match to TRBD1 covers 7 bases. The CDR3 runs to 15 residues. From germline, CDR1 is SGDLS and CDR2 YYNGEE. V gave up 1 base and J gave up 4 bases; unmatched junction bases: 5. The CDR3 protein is CASSVLPGQYNEQFF. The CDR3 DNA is TGTGCCAGCAGCGTACTTCCGGGACAGTACAATGAGCAGTTCTTC. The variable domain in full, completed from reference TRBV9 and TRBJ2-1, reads DSGVTQTPKHLITATGQRVTLRCSPRSGDLSVYWYQQSLDQGLQFLIQYYNGEERAKGNILERFSAQQFPDLHSELNLSSLELGDSALYFCASSVLPGQYNEQFFGPGTRLTVL.

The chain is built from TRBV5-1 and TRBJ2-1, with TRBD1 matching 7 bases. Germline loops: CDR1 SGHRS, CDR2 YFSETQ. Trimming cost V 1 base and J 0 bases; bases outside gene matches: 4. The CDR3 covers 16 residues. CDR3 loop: CASSLCWDSSYNEQFF. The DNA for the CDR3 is TGCGCCAGCAGCTTGTGTTGGGACAGCTCCTACAATGAGCAGTTCTTC.

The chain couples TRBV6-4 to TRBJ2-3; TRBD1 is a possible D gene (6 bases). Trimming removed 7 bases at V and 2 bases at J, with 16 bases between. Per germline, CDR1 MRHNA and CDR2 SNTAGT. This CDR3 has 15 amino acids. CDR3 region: CASKVEDSSTDTQYF. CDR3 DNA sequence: TGTGCCAGCAAAGTTGAGGACAGCTCCACAGATACGCAGTATTTT.

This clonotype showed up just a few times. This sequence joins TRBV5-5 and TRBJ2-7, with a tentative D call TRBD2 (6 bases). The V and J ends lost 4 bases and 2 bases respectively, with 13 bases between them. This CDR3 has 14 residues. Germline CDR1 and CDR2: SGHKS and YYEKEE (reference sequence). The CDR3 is CASSVGLPPYEQYF. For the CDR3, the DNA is TGTGCCAGCAGCGTGGGACTGCCCCCCTACGAGCAGTACTTC.

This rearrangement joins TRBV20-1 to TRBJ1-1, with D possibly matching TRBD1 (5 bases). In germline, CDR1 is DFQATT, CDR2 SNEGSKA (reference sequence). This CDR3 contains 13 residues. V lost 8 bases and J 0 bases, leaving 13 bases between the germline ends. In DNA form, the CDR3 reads TGCAGTCCGCAGGGAGACATGAACACTGAAGCTTTCTTT. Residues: CSPQGDMNTEAFF.

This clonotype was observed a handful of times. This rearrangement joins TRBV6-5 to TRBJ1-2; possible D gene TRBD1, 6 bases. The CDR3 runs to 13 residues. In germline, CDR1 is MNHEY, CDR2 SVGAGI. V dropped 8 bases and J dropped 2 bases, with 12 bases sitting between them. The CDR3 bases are TGTGCCAGCGCCCAGACAGGAAACTATGGCTACACCTTC. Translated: CASAQTGNYGYTF.

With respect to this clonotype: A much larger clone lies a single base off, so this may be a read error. Here the CDR3 reads CGARLVSETQYF. The CDR3 nucleotides are TGCGGTGCTAGGCTAGTGAGTGAGACCCAGTACTTC. The rearrangement links TRBV20-1 to TRBJ2-5; D not certain. This CDR3 comprises 12 residues. Germline V gives CDR1 DFQATT, CDR2 SNEGSKA (reference sequence).

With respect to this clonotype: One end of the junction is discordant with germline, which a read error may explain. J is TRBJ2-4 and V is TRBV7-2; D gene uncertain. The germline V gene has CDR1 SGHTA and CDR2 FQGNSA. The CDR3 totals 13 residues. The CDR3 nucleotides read TGTGCCAGTAGCTTAATCGACAACTACGGGCAGTACTTC. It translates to CASSLIDNYGQYF.

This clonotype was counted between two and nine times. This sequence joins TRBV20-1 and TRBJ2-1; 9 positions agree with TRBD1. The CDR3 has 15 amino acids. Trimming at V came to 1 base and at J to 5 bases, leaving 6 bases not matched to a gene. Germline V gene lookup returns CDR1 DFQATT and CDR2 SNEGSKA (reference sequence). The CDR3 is CSARGGTGLDNEQFF. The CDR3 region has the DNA TGCAGTGCTAGAGGAGGGACAGGGCTCGACAATGAGCAGTTCTTC.

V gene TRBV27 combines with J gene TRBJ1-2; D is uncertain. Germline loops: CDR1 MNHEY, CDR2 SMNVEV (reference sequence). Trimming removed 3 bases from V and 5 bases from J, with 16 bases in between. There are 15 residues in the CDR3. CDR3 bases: TGTGCCAGCAGTTTCCTGGGAGAGGCGGGGTATGGCTACACCTTC. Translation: CASSFLGEAGYGYTF.

The CDR3 region is CASSSTGGQSYEQYF. The CDR3 DNA is TGCGCCAGCAGTTCGACAGGGGGCCAGAGCTACGAGCAGTACTTC. This chain links TRBV5-1 with TRBJ2-7; 10 positions agree with TRBD1. The CDR3 runs 15 residues. CDR1 SGHRS and CDR2 YFSETQ come from the germline V gene. Trimming took 5 bases from V and 3 from J; bases not matched to a gene: 8.

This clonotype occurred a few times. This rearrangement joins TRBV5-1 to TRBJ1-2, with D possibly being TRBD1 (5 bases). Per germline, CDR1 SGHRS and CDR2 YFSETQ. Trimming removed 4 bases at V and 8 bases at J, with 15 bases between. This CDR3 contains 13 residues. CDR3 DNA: TGCGCCAGCAGCCCTTCAACGGAGGGGGGCTACACCTTC. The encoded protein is CASSPSTEGGYTF.

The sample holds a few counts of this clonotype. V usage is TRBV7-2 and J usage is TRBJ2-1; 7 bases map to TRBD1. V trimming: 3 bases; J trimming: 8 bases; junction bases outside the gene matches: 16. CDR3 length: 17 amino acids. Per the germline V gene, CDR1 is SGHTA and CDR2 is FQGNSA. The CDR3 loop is CASSFTTGTLFADEQFF. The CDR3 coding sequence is TGTGCCAGCAGCTTTACGACAGGGACGCTTTTTGCCGATGAGCAGTTCTTC.

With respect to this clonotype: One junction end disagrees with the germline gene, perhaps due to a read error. The CDR3 is CASSLVGAGQETRYF. As DNA, the CDR3 is TGCGCCAGCAGCTTGGTAGGCGCGGGGCAAGAGACCCGGTACTTC. This chain links TRBV5-1 with TRBJ2-5, with D tentatively TRBD2 (6 bases). This CDR3 has 15 amino acids. Per germline, CDR1 SGHRS and CDR2 YFSETQ.

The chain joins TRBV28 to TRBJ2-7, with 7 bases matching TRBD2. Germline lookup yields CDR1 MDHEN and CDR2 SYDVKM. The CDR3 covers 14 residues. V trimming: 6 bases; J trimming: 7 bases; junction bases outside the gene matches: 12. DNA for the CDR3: TGTGCCAGCAGCCCGGGGGGAACTACGGGGGAGCAGTACTTC. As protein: CASSPGGTTGEQYF. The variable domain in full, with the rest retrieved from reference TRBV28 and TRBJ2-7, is DVKVTQSSRYLVKRTGEKVFLECVQDMDHENMFWYRQDPGLGLRLIYFSYDVKMKEKGDIPEGYSVSREKKERFSLILESASTNQTSMYLCASSPGGTTGEQYFGPGTRLTVT.

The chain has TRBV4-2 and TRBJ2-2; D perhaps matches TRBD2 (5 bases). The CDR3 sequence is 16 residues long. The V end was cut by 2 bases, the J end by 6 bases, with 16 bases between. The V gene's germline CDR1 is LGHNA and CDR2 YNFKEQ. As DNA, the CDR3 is TGTGCCAGCAGCCAACCTCTCCCCGGAGGAGCCGGGGAGCTGTTTTTT. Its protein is CASSQPLPGGAGELFF.

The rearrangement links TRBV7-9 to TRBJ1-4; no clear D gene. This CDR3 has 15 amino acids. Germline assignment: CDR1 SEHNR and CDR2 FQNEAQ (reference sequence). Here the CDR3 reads CTGSLGPATNEKLFF. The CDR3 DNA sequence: TGTACCGGCAGCTTAGGACCCGCAACTAATGAAAAACTGTTTTTT.

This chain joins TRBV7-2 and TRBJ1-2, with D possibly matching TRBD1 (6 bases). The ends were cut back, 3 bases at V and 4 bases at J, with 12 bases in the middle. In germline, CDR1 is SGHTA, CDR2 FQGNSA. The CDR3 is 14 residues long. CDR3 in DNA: TGTGCCAGCAGCTTCCCGGGACAAACCTATGGCTACACCTTC. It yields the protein CASSFPGQTYGYTF.

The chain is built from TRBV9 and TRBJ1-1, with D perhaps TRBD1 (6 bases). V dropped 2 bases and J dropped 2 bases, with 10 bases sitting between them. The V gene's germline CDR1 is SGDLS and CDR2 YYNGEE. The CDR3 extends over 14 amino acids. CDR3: CASSVDRSNTEAFF. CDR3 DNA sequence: TGTGCCAGCAGCGTCGACAGGAGCAACACTGAAGCTTTCTTT.